This T cell receptor (beta chain) appears in the sequencing data of a study of shared clonotypes between healthy human individuals. Per the original data handling: Filtering was not the same, since immunoSEQ gave junction-only sequences without quality scores. Sequencing used immunoSEQ multiplex PCR; TCRdb keeps in-frame clones, though not all of them. D and trimming were read from the DNA, whereas the V and J calls and clone size are those reported in that table. The repertoire holds under 750,000 clones, with just under 75% as singletons. Germline V gives CDR1 SGHDT, CDR2 YYEEEE. Trimming cost V 4 bases and J 0 bases, with 13 bases left between them. This CDR3 region has 15 residues.

J is TRBJ1-1 and V is TRBV5-6, with TRBD1 as a possible D gene (6 bases). This TCR was sampled from a woman under 40 in good health. Sample: memory CD4+ T cells sorted from blood. This sample's subset: CD45RA-negative fraction. The CDR3 nucleotides are TGTGCCAGCAGCCCGAGGCAGGGGTTGAACACTGAAGCTTTCTTT. Translation gives CASSPRQGLNTEAFF. The full variable domain, rest sourced from reference TRBV5-6 and TRBJ1-1, is DAGVTQSPTHLIKTRGQQVTLRCSPKSGHDTVSWYQQALGQGPQFIFQYYEEEERQRGNFPDRFSGHQFPNYSSELNVNALLLGDSALYLCASSPRQGLNTEAFFGQGTRLTVV.